The 29 T cell receptor beta chains presented below share a single source sample, sequenced in a study of CD8 T cells in ankylosing spondylitis. TCRdb analysed the 5' RACE reads with MiXCR anew, one entry per CDR3 protein. Of about 390,000 distinct CDR3 sequences in the sample, approximately 20% are singletons; the top ten hold about 17%. Findings and limits, study-wide: Characteristic of ankylosing spondylitis blood, it appeared, was a TCR beta motif comprising roughly eight highly homologous variants.

The antigens of these receptors remain unknown. The sample taken for sequencing was blood, either unsorted or a sorted T cell fraction (not recorded which). The receptors were gathered from a male donor with ankylosing spondylitis.

The chain employs TRBV20-1 and TRBJ1-1; D call uncertain. CDR1 is DFQATT and CDR2 is SNEGSKA in the germline V gene (reference sequence). This CDR3 comprises 13 residues. V was cut by 3 bases and J by 3 bases, with 11 bases left in between. CDR3 protein: CSARVRWDTEAFF. The CDR3 DNA reads as TGCAGTGCTAGGGTCAGGTGGGACACTGAAGCTTTCTTT.

This chain links TRBV20-1 with TRBJ2-5, with D possibly being TRBD2 (5 bases). Deletions cut 5 bases from V and 1 base from J, with 14 bases between. Germline CDR1 reads DFQATT; CDR2 reads SNEGSKA (reference sequence). This CDR3 region has 14 residues. This CDR3 reads CSAAARARQETQYF. For the CDR3, the DNA is TGCAGTGCTGCCGCGAGGGCTCGCCAAGAGACCCAGTACTTC.

The chain has TRBV5-1 and TRBJ2-3; the D gene is possibly TRBD2 (5 bases). Germline V gene lookup returns CDR1 SGHRS and CDR2 YFSETQ. V lost 6 bases and J 3 bases, leaving 14 bases between the germline ends. There are 14 residues in the CDR3. The CDR3 DNA follows: TGCGCCAGCATGGGAGCGGTGGAGACAGATACGCAGTATTTT. Its translation is CASMGAVETDTQYF.

The chain recombines TRBV15 with TRBJ1-2, with D unresolved. Germline V lookup: CDR1 LNHNV, CDR2 YYDKDF (reference sequence). This CDR3 has 12 residues. Trimming took off 2 bases at V and 8 bases at J, with 9 bases between the two ends. The CDR3 loop is CATSRWETGYTF. The CDR3 DNA follows: TGTGCCACCAGCAGATGGGAGACGGGCTACACCTTC. The variable domain in full, completed from reference TRBV15 and TRBJ1-2, reads DAMVIQNPRYQVTQFGKPVTLSCSQTLNHNVMYWYQQKSSQAPKLLFHYYDKDFNNEADTPDNFQSRRPNTSFCFLDIRSPGLGDTAMYLCATSRWETGYTFGSGTRLTVV.

The chain joins TRBV2 to TRBJ2-5; the match to TRBD1 covers 10 bases. The CDR3 is made up of 15 amino acids. The germline V gene has CDR1 SNHLY and CDR2 FYNNEI. Trimming at V came to 5 bases and at J to 1 base, leaving 4 bases not matched to a gene. The CDR3 spells CASSRDRGIQETQYF. The CDR3 nucleotides are TGTGCCAGCAGTCGGGACAGGGGCATCCAAGAGACCCAGTACTTC.

The chain is built from TRBV7-9 and TRBJ1-5; TRBD1 aligns across 9 bases. The CDR3 length is 14 residues. Per the germline V gene, CDR1 is SEHNR and CDR2 is FQNEAQ (reference sequence). Trimming cost V 5 bases and J 5 bases; bases outside gene matches: 4. CDR3 in DNA: TGTGCCAGCAGCAAGGACAGGGGTGATCAGCCCCAGCATTTT. Its protein is CASSKDRGDQPQHF.

Turning to this clonotype: At one end, the junction sequence differs from germline, possibly due to a read error. The J gene is TRBJ2-5, the V gene TRBV14, with a tentative D call TRBD2 (5 bases). There are 15 residues in the CDR3. Germline assignment: CDR1 SGHDN and CDR2 FVKESK. The CDR3 sequence: CASSLLRTPVESQYF. CDR3 nucleotides: TGTGCCAGCAGCCTACTCCGGACTCCGGTGGAGAGCCAGTACTTC.

In this sample, this clonotype turned up a few times. The rearrangement joins TRBV29-1 to TRBJ1-4, with D perhaps TRBD1 (6 bases). Germline CDR1 is SQVTM and CDR2 is ANQGSEA. The CDR3 totals 13 residues. With 2 bases removed from V and 6 bases from J, the gap between germline ends came to 10 bases. CDR3: CSVEPGGDEKLFF. The CDR3 nucleotides are TGCAGCGTTGAACCTGGGGGCGATGAAAAACTGTTTTTT.

The chain is built from TRBV30 and TRBJ1-2, with 9 positions matching TRBD1. Germline trimming cut 2 bases from V and 7 bases from J; bases unmatched to any gene: 8. The CDR3 runs to 14 residues. Germline lookup yields CDR1 GTSNPN and CDR2 SVGIG (reference sequence). CDR3 DNA: TGTGCCTGGAGTCTACATGGGACAGGGAGTGGCTACACCTTC. It yields the protein CAWSLHGTGSGYTF. The full variable domain, rest sourced from reference TRBV30 and TRBJ1-2, is SQTIHQWPATLVQPVGSPLSLECTVEGTSNPNLYWYRQAAGRGLQLLFYSVGIGQISSEVPQNLSASRPQDRQFILSSKKLLLSDSGFYLCAWSLHGTGSGYTFGSGTRLTVV.

The gene calls are TRBV20-1 and TRBJ2-5; TRBD2 aligns across 10 bases. CDR3 size: 16 residues. V was clipped by 0 bases and J by 4 bases; unmatched bases: 8. The V gene's germline CDR1 is DFQATT and CDR2 SNEGSKA (reference sequence). The CDR3 is CSARDGLAGVRETQYF. For the CDR3, the DNA is TGCAGTGCTAGAGATGGGCTAGCGGGAGTGCGAGAGACCCAGTACTTC.

This clonotype was seen once. The chain is built from TRBV11-1 and TRBJ2-1; D perhaps matches TRBD2 (7 bases). V lost 4 bases and J 12 bases, leaving 22 bases between the germline ends. The CDR3 is made up of 15 amino acids. The germline V gene has CDR1 SGHAT and CDR2 FQDESV (reference sequence). The CDR3 bases are TGTGCCAGCAGCTCCTCGGGCGGGGGCATATTAGGGCAGTTCTTC. Translating gives CASSSSGGGILGQFF.

There are a few counts of this clonotype. The rearrangement joins TRBV5-1 to TRBJ2-1, with 9 bases matching TRBD2. The CDR3 spans 15 residues. V was pared by 0 bases and J by 8 bases, with 6 bases of the junction left unmatched. Germline CDR1 and CDR2: SGHRS and YFSETQ. CDR3 DNA: TGCGCCAGCAGCTTGGTGTCTAGCGGGAACGATGAGCAGTTCTTC. Its protein is CASSLVSSGNDEQFF.

The chain recombines TRBV12-3 or TRBV12-4 with TRBJ2-5; 7 bases align to TRBD1. The V segment lost 6 bases and the J segment 2 bases; nucleotides outside the gene matches: 3. The CDR3 has 13 residues. CDR3 in amino acids: CASSSGQQETQYF. The CDR3 coding sequence is TGTGCCAGCAGCTCGGGACAGCAAGAGACCCAGTACTTC.

In its sample, this clonotype was seen a few times. V usage is TRBV6-4 and J usage is TRBJ2-1; 14 bases map to TRBD2. CDR3 length equals 17 residues. After removal of 3 bases from V and 8 bases from J, the junction contained 9 bases not matched to a gene. Germline V lookup: CDR1 MRHNA, CDR2 SNTAGT. CDR3 sequence reads: CASSEQPGTSGSYEQFF. The DNA for the CDR3 is TGTGCCAGCAGTGAGCAACCCGGGACTAGCGGGAGCTATGAGCAGTTCTTC.

The chain recombines TRBV6-1 with TRBJ2-1; D is possibly TRBD1 (6 bases). Trimming left V 7 bases short and J 14 bases short, with 21 bases between. CDR1 is MNHNS and CDR2 is SASEGT in the germline V gene. This CDR3 is built from 13 residues. The DNA of the CDR3 is TGTGCCAGCACTCTCTCTCAGGGGAGCGGAGAGTTCTTC. This sequence encodes CASTLSQGSGEFF.

The rearrangement uses TRBV18 and TRBJ2-7, with TRBD1 identical over 8 bases. This CDR3 contains 14 residues. Germline loops: CDR1 KGHSH, CDR2 LQKENI. With 6 bases clipped from V and 7 bases from J, the junction kept 11 bases outside the gene matches. CDR3 DNA sequence: TGTGCCAGCTCGACAGGGGACGGCGGATTGGAGCAGTACTTC. Amino acids: CASSTGDGGLEQYF.

This clonotype was observed many times. This chain uses TRBV5-1 with TRBJ2-1, with 12 bases aligning to TRBD2. The germline V gene encodes CDR1 SGHRS and CDR2 YFSETQ. V trimming: 0 bases; J trimming: 6 bases; junction bases outside the gene matches: 7. The CDR3 sequence is 17 residues long. The CDR3 here is CASSLGLAGASGNEQFF. CDR3 nucleotide sequence: TGCGCCAGCAGCTTGGGACTAGCGGGAGCTTCGGGCAATGAGCAGTTCTTC.

This clonotype has only a few counts. The gene calls are TRBV29-1 and TRBJ2-1; D possibly corresponds to TRBD2 (6 bases). Germline V lookup: CDR1 SQVTM, CDR2 ANQGSEA. This CDR3 contains 14 residues. V lost 2 bases and J lost 10, with 18 bases in between. In nucleotides, the CDR3 is TGCAGCGTTGAACGGAGGACCCCGGGGGACGAGCAGTTCTTC. This gives the protein CSVERRTPGDEQFF.

This chain uses TRBV10-3 with TRBJ2-7, with a tentative D call TRBD1 (6 bases). V gave up 4 bases and J gave up 5 bases, with 9 bases separating them. The CDR3 consists of 12 residues. Germline V gene lookup returns CDR1 ENHRY and CDR2 SYGVKD. CDR3 sequence (DNA): TGTGCCATCAGTGGGGACATCCACGAGCAGTACTTC. It translates to CAISGDIHEQYF.

This clonotype was recorded many times. V gene TRBV28 combines with J gene TRBJ2-7; no reliable D call. The V end lost 5 bases, the J end lost 3 bases, and 2 bases lay between the germline ends. The CDR3 is 10 residues long. Looked up from germline, CDR1 is MDHEN and CDR2 is SYDVKM. The CDR3 DNA reads TGTGCCAGCAGTAACTACGAGCAGTACTTC. Amino acid sequence: CASSNYEQYF.

The chain employs TRBV6-5 and TRBJ2-3, with D unclear. Per germline, CDR1 MNHEY and CDR2 SVGAGI. CDR3 length equals 12 residues. Trimming pared 4 bases from V and 6 bases from J, leaving 8 bases between. CDR3 protein: CASSSVGDTQYF. The CDR3 coding sequence is TGTGCCAGCAGTTCGGTTGGGGATACGCAGTATTTT.

This clonotype occurred a few times. The rearrangement joins TRBV7-9 to TRBJ2-5; D remains ambiguous. Germline V CDR1 and CDR2: SEHNR, FQNEAQ (reference sequence). The CDR3 runs to 12 residues. V lost 7 bases and J lost 0, with 6 bases in between. CDR3 in DNA: TGTGCCAGCATGGGGTACCAAGAGACCCAGTACTTC. Its translation is CASMGYQETQYF.

A few counts support this clonotype. This sequence joins TRBV28 and TRBJ2-1, with a weak D call TRBD1 (6 bases). V lost 0 bases and J lost 10, with 10 bases in between. The CDR3 extends over 13 amino acids. Germline values: CDR1 MDHEN, CDR2 SYDVKM. CDR3 protein: CASSLWEGGEQFF. The CDR3 DNA follows: TGTGCCAGCAGTTTATGGGAAGGGGGAGAGCAGTTCTTC.

The gene calls are TRBV12-3 or TRBV12-4 and TRBJ1-6, with a possible D match to TRBD1 (6 bases). V dropped 5 bases and J dropped 14 bases, with 19 bases sitting between them. The CDR3 runs 14 residues. CDR3 amino acids: CASSLPRQERALHF. CDR3 coding DNA: TGTGCCAGCAGTCTCCCCAGACAGGAGAGAGCCCTCCACTTT.

The CDR3 nucleotides read TGTGCCAGCAGCTTAGCGGGATCCCCTGGCAATGAGCAGTTCTTC. Encoded protein: CASSLAGSPGNEQFF. This chain uses TRBV7-8 with TRBJ2-1; D is undetermined. V lost 0 bases to trimming and J lost 6 bases, with 12 bases between them. This CDR3 has 15 residues. In germline, CDR1 is SGHVS, CDR2 FQNEAQ.

The chain joins TRBV29-1 to TRBJ1-1, with 7 bases lining up with TRBD1. The germline CDR1 and CDR2 sequences are SQVTM and ANQGSEA. This CDR3 contains 14 residues. The V gene end was trimmed by 7 bases and the J gene end by 1 base; junction bases not matched to a gene: 9. CDR3 region: CSASQGPQNTEAFF. CDR3 DNA: TGCAGCGCATCACAGGGGCCGCAGAACACTGAAGCTTTCTTT.

CDR3 in DNA: TGTGCCAGCGGCCGGGACAGTGCCTACGAGCAGTACTTC. Its translation: CASGRDSAYEQYF. The chain uses TRBV12-3 or TRBV12-4 and TRBJ2-7; 7 positions match TRBD1. The CDR3 runs to 13 residues. V shed 8 bases and J 2 bases; nucleotides not matched to a gene: 6.

The rearrangement uses TRBV5-1 and TRBJ1-1, with TRBD1 matching 8 bases. The CDR3 contains 17 residues. V dropped 1 base and J dropped 1; count of bases not matched to a gene: 9. CDR1 and CDR2 (germline): SGHRS, YFSETQ. The CDR3 coding sequence is TGCGCCAGCAGCTTGTCCCGACAGGGGCGACCGAACACTGAAGCTTTCTTT. As protein: CASSLSRQGRPNTEAFF.

The genes are TRBV24-1 and TRBJ2-1; D gene ambiguous. CDR1 and CDR2 from the germline V gene are KGHDR and SFDVKD. CDR3 length: 14 amino acids. Trimming took off 2 bases at V and 7 bases at J, with 11 bases between the two ends. The CDR3 sequence is CATSDSGLGNEQFF. The DNA for the CDR3 is TGTGCCACCAGTGATTCCGGGCTGGGGAATGAGCAGTTCTTC.